This T cell receptor beta chain was found in a study of shared clonotypes between healthy human individuals (dated by TCRdb to about 2020). Some background on the complete study: The cohort included three men and two women between 18 and 49 years of age. Per donor, three plates each were used for CD4 naive and CD4 memory, two for CD8 naive, and one for CD8 memory. To estimate repertoire size and how much clonotype sharing occurs between individuals, the study deeply sequenced the blood TCR repertoires of several healthy adults. To increase sequencing depth and limit assay-specific biases, TCR repertoire library preparation and sequencing were carried out by different laboratories using diverse techniques. Each donor's leukapheresis produced roughly between about 0.8 and 8.9 billion PBMCs.

Including cysteine and phenylalanine, the CDR3 has 16 amino acids. Only CDR3 DNA remains: 48 bases, in frame from the first base. Cut back by 2 bases and 1 base, the V and J ends lie 11 bases apart. Per the germline V gene, SGHVS is the CDR1 and FNYEAQ is the CDR2. Donors were healthy HIV-negative adults with no recently reported acute infections or vaccinations. Every donor was a Caucasian adult living in Nashville, Tennessee, USA. CD4+ T cells were enriched through magnetic negative selection, after which naive cells were positively selected on CD45RA and the remaining negative fraction served as the memory subset. Blood was obtained by leukapheresis, after which PBMCs were separated by Ficoll-Histopaque density gradient centrifugation and cryopreserved in liquid nitrogen vapor phase. Analytical flow cytometry was used to check the purity and quantity of each magnetically sorted T cell population. Genomic DNA was isolated from every sorted fraction and measured by UV absorbance on a Nanodrop 2000c.

Using the deep immunoSEQ assay, TCR CDR3 regions were amplified from genomic DNA by multiplex PCR. For each cell subset, the extracted genomic DNA was distributed evenly across all wells of several immunoSEQ 96-well plates, and each plate served as one replicate. For sorted subsets, about 220 ng of genomic DNA, equivalent to some 33,000 T cell genomes, went into each replicate PCR. Purified libraries were measured with a Qubit 3.0 fluorometer, size-checked on a Bioanalyzer 2100, and measured again with the KAPA Library Quantification kit. Every immunoSEQ 96-well plate was sequenced on a separate single-read 150-cycle Illumina NextSeq 550 flow cell. As for the original processing: Because the immunoSEQ output held only junctional sequences and lacked quality scores, the filtering could not match the filtering applied to full-length reads. To assign V/J genes and CDR3, sequences were annotated using PyIR, a Python wrapper for IgBLAST v1.9, with IMGT germline references. Reads were removed for weak V/J assignments (E-value above 1e-6), missing CDR3, stop codons, out-of-frame junctions, or ambiguous translated residues. A V3J clonotype was defined by an identical inferred V gene, J gene, and CDR3 amino acid sequence. Percentage overlap between repertoires was computed as shared unique clonotypes divided by the size of the smaller repertoire. Three approaches were used to assess repertoire richness: RTK rarefaction, the Chao1 estimator, and Recon v2.1 estimates of unobserved clonotypes. OLGA was used to compute generation probabilities for all TCRbeta clonotypes that the gDNA method yielded from a handful of donors. Drawn from immuneACCESS, this table holds only the in-frame rearrangements with V and J called that TCRdb kept. Clones are partly lost; checked studies trace under half to an unresolved V gene and leave the rest unexplained. That table furnishes V, J and clone size, whereas the DNA furnished D and trimming. The sample table shows some 2.1 million clones, and 90% to 95% are seen once. The ten most abundant clones make up 0.13% of the sample.

What the work shows at the level of the full study, not this receptor alone: Compared with non-shared clonotypes, clonotypes shared by all four sorted-subset donors had higher generation probabilities. Sharing across several donors was observed for about 5% of naive CD4, 3% to 3.5% of naive CD8, 2.3% of memory CD4, and roughly 0.4% of memory CD8 clonotypes. Estimated clonotype richness was generally larger for naive than for memory subsets. Pairwise subsampling indicated that sequencing depth was expected to affect the degree of clonotype sharing among donors. Even with the large sequencing depth, rarefaction of the sorted-subset datasets indicated that sequencing was incomplete. Because the study included only a small number of donors, the genetic and exposure-history diversity represented was limited. Only blood was sampled, and tissue TCR repertoires likely differ from those in blood.

Worth noting for this clone: Its antigen specificity is not known. No base quality information exists; no much larger clone differs at one position.

The sequence was obtained from a man aged 18 to 30 in good health. The sequence links TRBV7-6 to TRBJ2-2; a tentative D match to TRBD1 spans 5 bases. The sample comprised naive CD4+ T cells sorted from blood. The cell subset or site label, read with the paper, signifies: CD45RA+ positively selected. CDR3 loop: CASSLSDSVNTGELFF. In nucleotide form, the sequence is TGTGCCAGCAGCTTAAGTGACAGCGTGAACACCGGGGAGCTGTTTTTT.